The 10 T cell receptor beta chains listed next were all sequenced from one sample in a study of T cells in localized non-small cell lung cancer. Produced via immunoSEQ multiplex PCR; TCRdb's table is partial and in-frame only. The table records 31,000 or so clones, around 90% of them present only once. Material: peripheral blood, obtained before any cancer treatment. These TCRs come from a female donor aged 60 or older with stage I lung adenocarcinoma.

The chain employs TRBV7-6 and TRBJ2-1; D might be TRBD2 (6 bases). In germline, CDR1 is SGHVS, CDR2 FNYEAQ. The CDR3 has 15 amino acids. The V gene lost 1 base and the J gene lost 7 bases, with 14 bases spanning the gap. This chain's CDR3 is CASSLGRGISNEQFF. Written as DNA, the CDR3 is TGTGCCAGCAGCTTAGGGCGGGGAATATCGAATGAGCAGTTCTTC.

This sequence joins TRBV19 and TRBJ1-3; D might be TRBD1 (5 bases). The CDR3 totals 15 residues. CDR1 LNHDA and CDR2 SQIVND come from the germline V gene (reference sequence). Between the trimmed V and J ends, which lost 7 bases and 4 bases, there was a span of 17 bases. CDR3 DNA sequence: TGTGCCAGTACAACTGACAGTCTGGGAGGAAACACCATATATTTT. Translating gives CASTTDSLGGNTIYF.

The chain carries TRBV7-8 and TRBJ2-4; a weak D match, TRBD2 (6 bases). Trimming shortened V by 2 bases and J by 8 bases, and 16 bases separated the two germline ends. Germline V gene sequence: CDR1 SGHVS, CDR2 FQNEAQ. The CDR3 is 15 amino acids. CDR3 nucleotides: TGTGCCAGCAGCTTATTGGCCGGGGGTGAGGACATTCAGTACTTC. Its translation: CASSLLAGGEDIQYF.

The CDR3 here is CASSLAGTDTQYF. The CDR3 coding sequence is TGTGCCAGCAGCCTCGCTGGCACAGATACGCAGTATTTT. This rearrangement joins TRBV5-8 to TRBJ2-3; the D is unclear. The germline V gene has CDR1 SGHTS and CDR2 YDEGEE. The CDR3 is made up of 13 amino acids. Trimming pared 4 bases from V and 1 base from J, leaving 7 bases between. Together with reference TRBV5-8 and TRBJ2-3, the CDR3 gives the full variable domain: EAGVTQSPTHLIKTRGQQATLRCSPISGHTSVYWYQQALGLGLQFLLWYDEGEERNRGNFPPRFSGRQFPNYSSELNVNALELEDSALYLCASSLAGTDTQYFGPGTRLTVL.

The genes are TRBV5-1 and TRBJ1-5; D might be TRBD1 (5 bases). This CDR3 spans 13 amino acids. The germline CDR1 and CDR2 sequences are SGHRS and YFSETQ. Trimming left V 2 bases short and J 5 bases short, with 8 bases between. The CDR3, as DNA: TGCGCCAGCAGCTTCGGACACGATCAGCCCCAGCATTTT. Translation: CASSFGHDQPQHF.

The sample holds a few counts of this clone. This chain joins TRBV6-6 and TRBJ2-1; TRBD2 agrees at 8 bases. CDR3 length: 15 amino acids. With 6 bases clipped from V and 2 bases from J, the junction kept 6 bases outside the gene matches. Germline values: CDR1 MNHNY, CDR2 SVGAGI (reference sequence). The CDR3 protein is CASSLLAGPYNEQFF. DNA for the CDR3: TGTGCCAGCAGCCTTCTAGCGGGCCCCTACAATGAGCAGTTCTTC.

The J gene is TRBJ1-2, the V gene TRBV7-2, with D unclear. Germline V gives CDR1 SGHTA, CDR2 FQGNSA. Between the trimmed V and J ends, which lost 1 base and 0 bases, there was a span of 6 bases. The CDR3 contains 14 residues. CDR3 sequence (DNA): TGTGCCAGCAGCTTAGAACAGTCTAACTATGGCTACACCTTC. Translation gives CASSLEQSNYGYTF.

The gene calls are TRBV10-3 and TRBJ2-7; D unresolved. The CDR3 length is 14 residues. Trimming removed 2 bases at V and 0 bases at J, with 8 bases between. Germline V gives CDR1 ENHRY, CDR2 SYGVKD. DNA of the CDR3: TGTGCCATCAGTGAGAGAACATCCTCCTACGAGCAGTACTTC. It encodes CAISERTSSYEQYF.

The chain couples TRBV4-2 to TRBJ2-7, with 10 bases lining up with TRBD1. This CDR3 has 14 residues. The V gene end was trimmed by 2 bases and the J gene end by 4 bases; junction bases not matched to a gene: 2. Germline CDR1 and CDR2: LGHNA and YNFKEQ. The CDR3 reads CASSQRDRGYEQYF. CDR3 DNA: TGTGCCAGCAGCCAAAGGGACAGGGGTTACGAGCAGTACTTC.

The chain recombines TRBV18 with TRBJ1-1; tentatively, D is TRBD1 (5 bases). V dropped 0 bases and J dropped 1 base, with 12 bases sitting between them. CDR1 is KGHSH, CDR2 LQKENI, per germline. CDR3 size: 16 residues. The CDR3 protein is CASSPPSGTANTEAFF. CDR3 sequence (DNA): TGTGCCAGCTCACCACCGTCTGGGACCGCGAACACTGAAGCTTTCTTT.